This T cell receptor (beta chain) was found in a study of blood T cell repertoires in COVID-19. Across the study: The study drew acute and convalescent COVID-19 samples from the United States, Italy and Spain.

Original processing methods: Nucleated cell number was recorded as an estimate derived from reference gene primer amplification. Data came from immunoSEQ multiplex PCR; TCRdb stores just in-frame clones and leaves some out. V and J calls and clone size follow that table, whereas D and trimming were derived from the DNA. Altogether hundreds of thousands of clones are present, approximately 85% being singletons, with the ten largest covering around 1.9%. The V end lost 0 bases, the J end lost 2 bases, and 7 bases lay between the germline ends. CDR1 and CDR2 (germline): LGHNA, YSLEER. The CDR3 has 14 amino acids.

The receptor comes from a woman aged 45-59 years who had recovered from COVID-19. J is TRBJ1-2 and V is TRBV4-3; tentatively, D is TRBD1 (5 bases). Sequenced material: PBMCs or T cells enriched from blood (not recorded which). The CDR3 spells CASSQEEGNYGYTF. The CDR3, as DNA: TGCGCCAGCAGCCAAGAGGAGGGGAACTATGGCTACACCTTC.